A selection of T cell receptor beta chains follows, all from one sample in a study of STAT3 mutations in large granular lymphocyte leukemia. Clones were read by immunoSEQ multiplex PCR, and TCRdb kept only the in-frame ones, dropping some. The table has tens of thousands of clones, roughly 93% seen once. The sequenced sample was peripheral blood mononuclear cells. Every receptor here comes from a man in his forties with T-cell large granular lymphocyte leukemia. Some clones in this sample may be carry-over from other donors' samples. The CDR3 runs from the conserved cysteine through the conserved F or W. D genes are given only for firm matches. Size tells how often a clone was seen (once, few, many) or the class of an expanded clone, and some rows leave it out.

V gene	clone size	J gene	D gene	CDR3 protein	CDR3 DNA
TRBV6-6	-	TRBJ2-7	-	CASSYRSYEQYF	TGTGCCAGCAGTTACCGCAGTTACGAGCAGTACTTC
TRBV18	once	TRBJ1-1	TRBD1	CASSQRGRNTEAFF	TGTGCCAGCTCACAAAGGGGGCGGAACACTGAAGCTTTCTTT
TRBV10-2	-	TRBJ2-2	TRBD1	CASRKDRGLTGELFF	TGCGCCAGCAGAAAAGACAGGGGGCTTACCGGGGAGCTGTTTTTT
TRBV30	-	TRBJ1-5	-	CAWSPQLSGNQPQHF	TGTGCCTGGAGCCCTCAGTTGTCCGGCAATCAGCCCCAGCATTTT
TRBV6-5	few	TRBJ1-6	TRBD1	CASSYRQGYNSPLHF	TGTGCCAGCAGTTACCGACAGGGTTATAATTCACCCCTCCACTTT
TRBV7-3	-	TRBJ1-2	-	CASSRDGSNYGYTF	TGTGCCAGCAGCCGGGACGGCTCTAACTATGGCTACACCTTC
TRBV19	-	TRBJ1-3	-	CASSMAGSGNTIYF	TGTGCCAGTAGTATGGCTGGCTCTGGAAACACCATATATTTT
TRBV4-3	-	TRBJ1-1	TRBD1	CASSLGDRDTEAFF	TGCGCCAGCAGCCTTGGCGACAGGGACACTGAAGCTTTCTTT
TRBV4-3	-	TRBJ1-6	-	CASSQDTGVSPLHF	TGCGCCAGCAGCCAAGATACCGGGGTTTCACCCCTCCACTTT
TRBV18	-	TRBJ1-1	-	CASSPPEGQALNTEAFF	TGTGCCAGCTCACCACCAGAAGGCCAGGCGTTGAACACTGAAGCTTTCTTT
TRBV5-6	once	TRBJ1-5	-	CASSRQGLNTQPQHF	TGTGCCAGCAGCCGCCAGGGGCTAAACACTCAGCCCCAGCATTTT
TRBV29-1	-	TRBJ1-2	-	CSVEVVSGEGYGYTF	TGCAGCGTAGAGGTCGTGTCAGGGGAAGGGTATGGCTACACCTTC
TRBV28	-	TRBJ1-2	-	CASSVQGNYGYTF	TGTGCCAGCAGTGTACAGGGTAACTATGGCTACACCTTC
TRBV10-3	-	TRBJ1-1	TRBD1	CAIRGQVRTEAFF	TGTGCCATCAGGGGACAGGTGCGCACTGAAGCTTTCTTT
TRBV5-1	-	TRBJ2-1	-	CASNVEGAYYNEQFF	TGCGCCAGCAATGTTGAAGGGGCGTACTACAATGAGCAGTTCTTC
TRBV5-4	-	TRBJ2-7	-	CASSLERGWEQYF	TGTGCCAGCAGCTTGGAGCGAGGGTGGGAGCAGTACTTC
TRBV6-5	few	TRBJ2-7	-	CASRRGAGYEQYF	TGTGCCAGCAGAAGGGGCGCCGGGTACGAGCAGTACTTC
TRBV12-5	-	TRBJ2-1	-	CASGLVWGNEQFF	TGTGCTAGTGGTTTGGTTTGGGGGAATGAGCAGTTCTTC
TRBV30	-	TRBJ2-7	-	CAWSGVSSYEQYF	TGTGCCTGGAGTGGGGTCAGCTCCTACGAGCAGTACTTC
TRBV14	-	TRBJ1-1	-	CASSQEPGAAEAFF	TGTGCCAGCAGCCAAGAGCCGGGGGCGGCAGAAGCTTTCTTT
TRBV4-3	once	TRBJ2-5	TRBD2	CASSTSGGARETQYF	TGCGCCAGCAGCACTAGCGGGGGGGCCAGAGAGACCCAGTACTTC
TRBV4-1	-	TRBJ1-2	-	CASSQERTAGNYGYTF	TGCGCCAGCAGCCAAGAGAGGACAGCCGGTAACTATGGCTACACCTTC
TRBV7-8	-	TRBJ2-7	-	CASSLNWQGMYEQYF	TGTGCCAGCAGCTTAAATTGGCAGGGGATGTACGAGCAGTACTTC
TRBV12-5	-	TRBJ1-5	-	CASGQDSNQPQHF	TGTGCTAGTGGCCAAGACAGCAATCAGCCCCAGCATTTT
TRBV5-6	-	TRBJ1-2	-	CASSSVGPPWGYGYTF	TGTGCCAGCAGCTCCGTGGGGCCACCTTGGGGCTATGGCTACACCTTC
TRBV5-4	-	TRBJ1-2	TRBD1	CASRPETGSISGGGYTF	TGTGCCAGCAGGCCCGAGACAGGGTCAATCAGTGGTGGTGGCTACACCTTC
TRBV4-1	-	TRBJ1-1	-	CASSHGTQLNTEAFF	TGCGCCAGCAGCCATGGAACGCAGTTGAACACTGAAGCTTTCTTT
TRBV10-2	-	TRBJ1-1	TRBD1	CASSGQGAEAFF	TGCGCCAGCAGTGGACAGGGTGCCGAAGCTTTCTTT
TRBV6-5	-	TRBJ2-2	TRBD1	CASSSRQGRDTGELFF	TGTGCCAGCAGTTCCCGACAGGGTCGCGACACCGGGGAGCTGTTTTTT
TRBV29-1	-	TRBJ1-2	-	CSVEEASGTANYGYTF	TGCAGCGTTGAAGAAGCGTCGGGGACGGCGAACTATGGCTACACCTTC
TRBV18	-	TRBJ1-5	TRBD1	CASSPGTASNQPQHF	TGTGCCAGCTCACCAGGGACAGCCTCCAATCAGCCCCAGCATTTT
TRBV11-2	once	TRBJ2-5	-	CASSLDRRVQETQYF	TGTGCCAGCAGCTTAGACCGCAGGGTACAAGAGACCCAGTACTTC
TRBV5-5	once	TRBJ1-1	-	CASSLALLGDTEAFF	TGTGCCAGCAGCTTGGCTCTATTGGGGGACACTGAAGCTTTCTTT
TRBV5-1	-	TRBJ2-7	-	CASSLGIASEQYF	TGCGCCAGCAGCTTAGGTATAGCTAGTGAGCAGTACTTC
TRBV7-9	-	TRBJ2-5	-	CASSPGKNQETQYF	TGTGCCAGCAGCCCAGGGAAGAACCAAGAGACCCAGTACTTC
TRBV27	-	TRBJ2-1	-	CASSLGAYNEQFF	TGTGCCAGCAGCCTGGGGGCATACAATGAGCAGTTCTTC
TRBV6-6	-	TRBJ1-1	-	CAPRGGIGYTEAFF	TGTGCCCCAAGGGGGGGTATAGGGTACACTGAAGCTTTCTTT
TRBV19	-	TRBJ1-5	TRBD1	CASRHRGGNQPQHF	TGTGCCAGTAGACACAGGGGGGGCAATCAGCCCCAGCATTTT
TRBV6-6	-	TRBJ1-4	TRBD1	CASSYGRGVFEKLFF	TGTGCCAGCAGTTATGGCAGGGGGGTATTCGAAAAACTGTTTTTT
TRBV28	-	TRBJ2-1	TRBD1	CASTRTGIYNEQFF	TGTGCCAGCACTCGGACAGGGATCTACAATGAGCAGTTCTTC
TRBV5-1	-	TRBJ2-4	-	CASSQGGIKNIQYF	TGCGCCAGCAGCCAAGGGGGAATCAAAAACATTCAGTACTTC
TRBV6-6	-	TRBJ2-2	-	CASSSVGRVYTGELFF	TGTGCCAGCAGTTCAGTCGGCAGGGTGTACACCGGGGAGCTGTTTTTT
TRBV18	-	TRBJ2-5	TRBD1	CASSPLRQGAETQYF	TGTGCCAGCTCACCCTTACGACAGGGGGCGGAGACCCAGTACTTC
TRBV5-1	-	TRBJ1-6	TRBD1	CASRATGGRDSPLHF	TGCGCCAGCAGGGCGACAGGGGGCAGGGATTCACCCCTCCACTTT
TRBV4-3	-	TRBJ2-7	TRBD1	CASRNRGYEQYF	TGCGCCAGCAGGAACAGGGGATACGAGCAGTACTTC
TRBV4-3	-	TRBJ2-7	TRBD1	CASSQEGQGSYEQYF	TGCGCCAGCAGCCAAGAAGGACAGGGGTCCTACGAGCAGTACTTC
TRBV14	-	TRBJ2-1	TRBD2	CASSQDVGLAGGGEQFF	TGTGCCAGCAGCCAAGATGTCGGACTAGCGGGGGGAGGTGAGCAGTTCTTC
TRBV19	-	TRBJ2-3	TRBD1	CASSIRTGLSTDTQYF	TGTGCCAGTAGTATTCGGACAGGGTTGAGCACAGATACGCAGTATTTT
TRBV5-1	-	TRBJ2-1	-	CASSFQGFYEQFF	TGCGCCAGCAGCTTCCAGGGATTCTATGAGCAGTTCTTC
TRBV9	-	TRBJ2-1	-	CASSVEKGSYNEQFF	TGTGCCAGCAGCGTAGAAAAGGGTTCCTACAATGAGCAGTTCTTC
TRBV4-3	once	TRBJ1-1	-	CASSQDGGVTEAFF	TGCGCCAGCAGCCAAGATGGAGGGGTCACTGAAGCTTTCTTT
TRBV9	-	TRBJ2-5	TRBD2	CASSIRGLAGGQQETQYF	TGTGCCAGCAGCATCCGGGGACTAGCGGGGGGGCAACAAGAGACCCAGTACTTC
TRBV5-4	-	TRBJ2-1	-	CASSPQAANEQFF	TGTGCCAGCAGCCCCCAGGCCGCGAATGAGCAGTTCTTC
TRBV19	-	TRBJ1-5	-	CASSYRDGYNQPQHF	TGTGCCAGTAGTTATCGGGACGGATACAATCAGCCCCAGCATTTT